The 9 T cell receptor beta chains reported below all come from one sample, sequenced in a study of graft-versus-host responses after intestinal transplantation. Only in-frame clones appear in the TCRdb table, and some are missing; sequencing was by immunoSEQ multiplex PCR. The sample lists some 140,000 clones; 80% to 95% were seen once. The antigens these receptors bind are not known. This material consisted of unstimulated CD4+ T cells sorted from spleen or lymph node cells, taken before intestinal transplant. The source is a human donor who received an intestinal transplant.

This clone was found a few times. The gene calls are TRBV15 and TRBJ2-5; the match to TRBD2 covers 9 bases. The V gene end was trimmed by 5 bases and the J gene end by 4 bases; junction bases not matched to a gene: 5. The CDR3 loop spans 14 amino acids. Germline CDR1 is LNHNV and CDR2 is YYDKDF (reference sequence). CDR3 bases: TGTGCCACCAGCGGAGGGACTAGCCGAGAGACCCAGTACTTC. It yields the protein CATSGGTSRETQYF.

This chain connects TRBV18 to TRBJ1-3; no firm D call. V shed 3 bases and J shed 3 bases, with 15 bases lying between them. This CDR3 spans 16 amino acids. Germline CDR1 reads KGHSH; CDR2 reads LQKENI. In DNA form, the CDR3 reads TGTGCCAGCTCACCTCAGGAGCAGACCCGTGGAAACACCATATATTTT. The encoded protein is CASSPQEQTRGNTIYF.

This rearrangement joins TRBV9 to TRBJ1-3; D perhaps matches TRBD1 (5 bases). V was shortened by 0 bases and J by 1 base, with 14 bases between the two germline ends. The CDR3 is 17 residues long. The germline V gene encodes CDR1 SGDLS and CDR2 YYNGEE. CDR3 nucleotides: TGTGCCAGCAGCGTAGAGCCCCAAGGGGTTTCTGGAAACACCATATATTTT. Translation: CASSVEPQGVSGNTIYF.

This chain joins TRBV9 and TRBJ2-7; D gene ambiguous. CDR1 SGDLS and CDR2 YYNGEE come from the germline V gene. CDR3 size: 11 residues. V was pared by 3 bases and J by 3 bases, with 4 bases between. CDR3 protein: CASSAGYEQYF. CDR3 DNA sequence: TGTGCCAGCAGCGCTGGCTACGAGCAGTACTTC.

V usage is TRBV29-1 and J usage is TRBJ1-2; a possible D gene is TRBD1 (5 bases). Germline CDR1 is SQVTM and CDR2 is ANQGSEA. Trimming removed 7 bases at V and 6 bases at J, with 9 bases between. CDR3 length: 10 amino acids. CDR3 in amino acids: CSAAGDGYTF. CDR3 sequence (DNA): TGCAGCGCCGCGGGGGATGGCTACACCTTC. The complete variable domain, with remaining parts taken from reference TRBV29-1 and TRBJ1-2, reads SAVISQKPSRDICQRGTSLTIQCQVDSQVTMMFWYRQQPGQSLTLIATANQGSEATYESGFVIDKFPISRPNLTFSTLTVSNMSPEDSSIYLCSAAGDGYTFGSGTRLTVV.

This chain links TRBV18 with TRBJ1-4; 8 bases match TRBD1. The J segment lost 5 bases and the V segment lost 3 bases, leaving 8 bases of the junction unmatched. The CDR3 runs 16 residues. Germline assignment: CDR1 KGHSH and CDR2 LQKENI. The CDR3 coding sequence is TGTGCCAGCTCACCTTCCGGACAGGGTCAAAATGAAAAACTGTTTTTT. Its translation is CASSPSGQGQNEKLFF.

CDR3 nucleotides: TGTGCCAGTAGCCCCAGACAGGGCCGATACTATGGCTACACCTTC. This translates into CASSPRQGRYYGYTF. The rearrangement joins TRBV19 to TRBJ1-2; TRBD1 aligns across 7 bases. Germline loops: CDR1 LNHDA, CDR2 SQIVND (reference sequence). The length of the CDR3 is 15 residues. V shed 6 bases and J 3 bases; nucleotides not matched to a gene: 10. Together with reference TRBV19 and TRBJ1-2, the CDR3 gives the full variable domain: DGGITQSPKYLFRKEGQNVTLSCEQNLNHDAMYWYRQDPGQGLRLIYYSQIVNDFQKGDIAEGYSVSREKKESFPLTVTSAQKNPTAFYLCASSPRQGRYYGYTFGSGTRLTVV.

The rearrangement uses TRBV6-6 and TRBJ2-1; TRBD2 matches at 7 bases. Germline values: CDR1 MNHNY, CDR2 SVGAGI (reference sequence). The CDR3 extends over 16 amino acids. The J segment lost 3 bases and the V segment lost 5 bases, leaving 10 bases of the junction unmatched. DNA for the CDR3: TGTGCCAGCAGTCCCTTTGCGGGAGCCGGCTACAATGAGCAGTTCTTC. Translation: CASSPFAGAGYNEQFF.

This chain links TRBV5-1 with TRBJ2-1; 7 bases agree with TRBD2. J was trimmed by 4 bases and V by 4 bases; bases with no gene match: 11. Germline V gene lookup returns CDR1 SGHRS and CDR2 YFSETQ. The length of the CDR3 is 16 residues. CDR3 bases: TGCGCCAGCAGCCGGGTTAGAGGGGAGGGGTACAATGAGCAGTTCTTC. As protein: CASSRVRGEGYNEQFF.